The 21 T cell receptor beta chains below all came from one sample that was sequenced in a study of spatial heterogeneity in lung cancer. The sample's time point: sample taken at primary tumor resection. Using its own MiXCR run on the 5' RACE reads, TCRdb lists one record per CDR3 protein. The sample yields 1,000 to 1,500 distinct CDR3 sequences, around 7% seen once. Sequenced material: normal lung tissue next to the tumor, taken at surgery. The receptors here all came from a male donor with early-stage non-small cell lung cancer.

The rearrangement links TRBV12-3 or TRBV12-4 to TRBJ2-7; 10 positions agree with TRBD2. V trimming: 6 bases; J trimming: 7 bases; junction bases outside the gene matches: 9. The CDR3 length is 14 residues. The DNA for the CDR3 is TGTGCCAGCAGACCAGGGACTAGCGCTGGAGAGCAGTACTTC. It yields the protein CASRPGTSAGEQYF.

In this sample, this clonotype is large (0.1 to 1%). Here the CDR3 reads CASSPNGQVFNEQFF. In DNA, the CDR3 is TGTGCCAGCAGCCCCAATGGGCAAGTATTCAATGAGCAGTTCTTC. The gene calls are TRBV7-3 and TRBJ2-1; D is unclear. Germline V CDR1 and CDR2: SGHTA, FQGTGA. V shed 5 bases and J shed 6 bases, with 17 bases lying between them. The CDR3 sequence is 15 residues long. Combining the CDR3 with reference TRBV7-3 and TRBJ2-1 gives the whole variable domain GAGVSQTPSNKVTEKGKYVELRCDPISGHTALYWYRQSLGQGPEFLIYFQGTGAADDSGLPNDRFFAVRPEGSVSTLKIQRTERGDSAVYLCASSPNGQVFNEQFFGPGTRLTVL.

Relative to its sample, this clonotype is medium-sized. The genes are TRBV6-1 and TRBJ2-4; D is perhaps TRBD1 or TRBD2 (5 bases each). V lost 7 bases and J 0 bases, leaving 16 bases between the germline ends. The CDR3 contains 16 residues. Germline V lookup: CDR1 MNHNS, CDR2 SASEGT. This chain's CDR3 is CASKGTAGLAKNIQYF. CDR3 in DNA: TGTGCCAGCAAGGGGACCGCCGGTCTAGCCAAAAACATTCAGTACTTC.

By sample fraction, this clonotype is large. DNA for the CDR3: TGTGCCAGCAGTTACTCGACCTACAGGAGGCCCACAGATACGCAGTATTTT. It encodes CASSYSTYRRPTDTQYF. The V and J genes are TRBV6-2 or TRBV6-3 and TRBJ2-3; the D gene could be TRBD1 or TRBD2 (5 bases each). The CDR3 is 17 residues long. The V end was cut by 0 bases, the J end by 2 bases, with 15 bases between. Germline-derived CDR1 and CDR2 are MNHEY and SVGEGT.

By sample share, this clonotype is large. This chain joins TRBV27 and TRBJ2-6, with D uncertain. This CDR3 contains 14 residues. The V gene's germline CDR1 is MNHEY and CDR2 SMNVEV (reference sequence). V was clipped by 9 bases and J by 0 bases, with 9 bases between them. CDR3 sequence (DNA): TGTGCCAGTCGAGACGTCTCTGGGGCCAACGTCCTGACTTTC. Encoded protein: CASRDVSGANVLTF.

By its share, this clonotype is medium-sized. This rearrangement joins TRBV28 to TRBJ2-5, with TRBD2 matching 12 bases. The CDR3 contains 15 residues. Germline V lookup: CDR1 MDHEN, CDR2 SYDVKM. V was pared by 7 bases and J by 5 bases, with 8 bases of the junction left unmatched. The CDR3 protein is CASTPRTSGVETQYF. Written as DNA, the CDR3 is TGTGCCAGCACCCCACGGACTAGCGGGGTGGAGACCCAGTACTTC.

Sample share makes this clonotype large. The chain carries TRBV5-8 and TRBJ1-5; 10 bases fit TRBD1. The V gene end was trimmed by 8 bases and the J gene end by 5 bases; junction bases not matched to a gene: 7. The CDR3 has 14 residues. From germline, CDR1 is SGHTS and CDR2 YDEGEE. The CDR3 sequence: CARTRDRGDQPQHF. Here the CDR3 DNA reads TGTGCCAGGACCCGGGACAGGGGAGATCAGCCCCAGCATTTT.

By share, this clonotype counts as medium-sized. The gene calls are TRBV10-3 and TRBJ2-7; D unclear. CDR1 ENHRY and CDR2 SYGVKD come from the germline V gene. The CDR3 totals 11 residues. The V and J ends lost 2 bases and 3 bases respectively, with 2 bases between them. CDR3 DNA: TGTGCCATCAGTGAGGGCTACGAGCAGTACTTC. It encodes CAISEGYEQYF.

This clonotype counts as medium-sized. The chain links TRBV6-5 to TRBJ2-3, with a weak D call TRBD1 (6 bases). V was cut by 2 bases and J by 3 bases, with 15 bases left in between. The germline V gene encodes CDR1 MNHEY and CDR2 SVGAGI. CDR3 length equals 16 residues. The CDR3 sequence: CASSYDGGRITDTQYF. The CDR3, as DNA: TGTGCCAGCAGTTACGATGGGGGCAGAATAACAGATACGCAGTATTTT.

In its sample, this clonotype ranks as medium-sized. V gene TRBV7-2 combines with J gene TRBJ2-2, with D unclear. CDR1 is SGHTA and CDR2 is FQGNSA in the germline V gene. The CDR3 is 13 residues long. Deletions cut 2 bases from V and 5 bases from J, with 6 bases between. This CDR3 is CASSLRRTGELFF. DNA for the CDR3: TGTGCCAGCAGCTTACGACGAACCGGGGAGCTGTTTTTT.

The CDR3 bases are TGTGCCAGCAGTACGAATCAGCCCCAGCATTTT. This codes for CASSTNQPQHF. The chain links TRBV28 to TRBJ1-5; D is ambiguous. Germline loops: CDR1 MDHEN, CDR2 SYDVKM. The CDR3 contains 11 residues. Trimming took 5 bases from V and 4 from J, leaving 3 bases between them.

The rearrangement links TRBV7-2 to TRBJ1-4, with a weak D call TRBD1 (6 bases). The V end was cut by 0 bases, the J end by 5 bases, with 10 bases between. Germline CDR1 SGHTA, CDR2 FQGNSA. The CDR3 covers 15 residues. The CDR3 DNA sequence: TGTGCCAGCAGCTTAGCACAGGGTTGGAATGAAAAACTGTTTTTT. Translated, it gives CASSLAQGWNEKLFF.

The chain combines TRBV9 with TRBJ2-6; D gene uncertain. The germline V and J ends were trimmed by 0 bases and 2 bases, with 6 bases remaining between them. This CDR3 comprises 15 residues. Looked up from germline, CDR1 is SGDLS and CDR2 is YYNGEE. This CDR3 is CASSVDGAGANVLTF. The CDR3 nucleotides are TGTGCCAGCAGCGTAGATGGGGCTGGGGCCAACGTCCTGACTTTC.

The chain couples TRBV6-2 or TRBV6-3 to TRBJ2-7; TRBD1 matches 8 bases. The germline gives CDR1 MNHEY, CDR2 SVGEGT. Losses at the gene ends were 7 bases for V and 6 bases for J; bases not matched to a gene: 5. The CDR3 spans 12 residues. The CDR3 spells CASTMTGVEQYF. CDR3 nucleotide sequence: TGTGCCAGCACCATGACAGGGGTCGAGCAGTACTTC.

By proportion, this clonotype is medium-sized. This chain joins TRBV19 and TRBJ1-1, with D perhaps matching TRBD1 (5 bases). The CDR3 has 14 amino acids. The germline V gene has CDR1 LNHDA and CDR2 SQIVND (reference sequence). The V end was cut by 5 bases, the J end by 5 bases, with 15 bases between. CDR3 sequence reads: CASSVQGRGTEAFF. For the CDR3, the DNA is TGTGCCAGTAGTGTCCAGGGCCGCGGGACTGAAGCTTTCTTT.

This clonotype is large within its sample. V is TRBV7-2 and J is TRBJ1-2, with D tentatively TRBD1 (5 bases). Germline values: CDR1 SGHTA, CDR2 FQGNSA. This CDR3 spans 14 amino acids. Trimming shortened V by 0 bases and J by 2 bases, and 7 bases separated the two germline ends. The CDR3 loop is CASSLAGANYGYTF. The CDR3 DNA follows: TGTGCCAGCAGCTTAGCCGGGGCCAACTATGGCTACACCTTC. The whole variable domain, filled in from reference TRBV7-2 and TRBJ1-2, reads GAGVSQSPSNKVTEKGKDVELRCDPISGHTALYWYRQSLGQGLEFLIYFQGNSAPDKSGLPSDRFSAERTGGSVSTLTIQRTQQEDSAVYLCASSLAGANYGYTFGSGTRLTVV.

This clonotype was recorded many times. This rearrangement joins TRBV11-1 to TRBJ2-6; D is ambiguous. V was shortened by 5 bases and J by 0 bases, with 14 bases between the two germline ends. Germline CDR1 reads SGHAT; CDR2 reads FQDESV (reference sequence). The CDR3 sequence is 17 residues long. CDR3 residues: CASSAIGSSSGANVLTF. In DNA form, the CDR3 reads TGTGCCAGCAGCGCCATTGGCAGCTCCTCTGGGGCCAACGTCCTGACTTTC.

This sequence joins TRBV6-2 or TRBV6-3 and TRBJ2-7; weak D call: TRBD2 (5 bases). The CDR3 sequence is 13 residues long. Trimming shortened V by 8 bases and J by 1 base, and 12 bases separated the two germline ends. Germline assignment: CDR1 MNHEY and CDR2 SVGEGT. The CDR3 spells CASGLSWSYEQYF. CDR3 nucleotide sequence: TGTGCCAGCGGACTTTCTTGGTCCTACGAGCAGTACTTC.

By sample share, this clonotype is medium-sized. DNA of the CDR3: TGTGCCAGCAGCGTAGGTGAGGGGTCGCCCCAGCATTTT. As protein: CASSVGEGSPQHF. The J gene is TRBJ1-5, the V gene TRBV9; D may be TRBD1 (5 bases). The germline CDR1 and CDR2 sequences are SGDLS and YYNGEE. Trimming left V 0 bases short and J 9 bases short, with 10 bases between. This CDR3 region has 13 residues.

This clonotype qualifies as medium-sized. The chain has TRBV18 and TRBJ2-5, with D uncertain. Germline values: CDR1 KGHSH, CDR2 LQKENI. Trimming left V 3 bases short and J 2 bases short, with 1 base between. CDR3 length: 11 amino acids. CDR3 DNA sequence: TGTGCCAGCTCACCTCAAGAGACCCAGTACTTC. Residues: CASSPQETQYF.

This chain uses TRBV4-2 with TRBJ1-1; tentative D call: TRBD1 (5 bases). Germline V gene sequence: CDR1 LGHNA, CDR2 YNFKEQ. Trimming removed 4 bases from V and 1 base from J, with 10 bases in between. This CDR3 is 14 amino acids long. The CDR3 DNA is TGTGCCAGCAGCCCAGGGAGTCAGAACACTGAAGCTTTCTTT. It yields the protein CASSPGSQNTEAFF.